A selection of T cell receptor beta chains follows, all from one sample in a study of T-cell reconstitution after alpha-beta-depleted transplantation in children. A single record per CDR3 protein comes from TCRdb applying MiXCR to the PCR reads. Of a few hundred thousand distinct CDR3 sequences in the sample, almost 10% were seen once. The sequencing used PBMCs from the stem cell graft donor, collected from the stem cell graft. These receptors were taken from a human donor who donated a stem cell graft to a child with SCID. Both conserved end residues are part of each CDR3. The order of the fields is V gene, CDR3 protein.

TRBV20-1,CSAWTGTTSGANVLTF
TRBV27,CASSLNGPGTPYSNQPQHF
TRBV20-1,CSASDRANTVLGNTEAFF
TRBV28,CASSPRDRDSGEQYF
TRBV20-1,CSARLAGGSYEQYF
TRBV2,CASIRGADTQYF
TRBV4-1,CASSVLSGTGYSYEQYF
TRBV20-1,CSVSNLEAFF
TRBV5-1,CASSVDRVNTEAFF
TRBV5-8,CASSLDGWSGGEQYF
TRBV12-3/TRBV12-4,CASRTDGSSGNTIYF
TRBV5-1,CASSLARATGELFF
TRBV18,CASSQPHTEAFF
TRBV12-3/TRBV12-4,CASSTWTGNTEAFF
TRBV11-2,CASSSTRGGRDTQYF
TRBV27,CASRTGTSYEQYF
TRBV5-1,CASTLSASGTGEQFF
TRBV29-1,CSVGGGYEQYF
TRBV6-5,CASSYDRGNTGELFF
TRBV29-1,CSVGQGHEQYF
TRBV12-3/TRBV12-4,CASNPKIGSPGEQFF
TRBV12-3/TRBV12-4,CASSLVGGGGYTF
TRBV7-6,CASSLGAAGGEQYF
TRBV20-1,CSARRAGSTDTQYF
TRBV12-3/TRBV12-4,CASSGDRGKGNTIYF
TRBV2,CASGSARQGQNSPLHF
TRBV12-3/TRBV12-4,CASSPGTGYTQYF
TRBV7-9,CASSLGVGVSNQPQHF
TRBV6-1,CASTAATGRPTDTQYF
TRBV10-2,CASRRGTATDTQYF
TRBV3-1,CASSSGTTPGKETQYF
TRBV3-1,CASSQEVGGNTQYF
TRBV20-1,CSASQGTNEKLFF
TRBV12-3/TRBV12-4,CASTPDRVGTGELFF
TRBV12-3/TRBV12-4,CASRVSGSYEQYF
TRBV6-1,CASSGGTSNQPQHF
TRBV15,CATSREMDQPQHF
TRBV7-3,CASSSSGTSGGTGELFF
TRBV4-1,CASSQEGQGTYNEQFF
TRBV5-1,CASSWDREGTQYF
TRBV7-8,CASSPPLRDRGRGNQPQHF
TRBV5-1,CASSLVTSSYNEQFF
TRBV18,CASSTKGEWNSPLHF
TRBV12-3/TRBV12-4,CASNKRGYSEKLFF
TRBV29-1,CSVVGDPRGGTEAFF
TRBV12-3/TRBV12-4,CASTLQETQYF
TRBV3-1,CASSRAGDNSPLHF
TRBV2,CASMGGTGELFF
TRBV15,CATTRGWDTEAFF
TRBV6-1,CASSRFRGTEAFF
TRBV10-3,CAISGTDRVNQPQHF
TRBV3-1,CASSSGGTSGGGKTQYF
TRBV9,CASSEDPNTGELFF
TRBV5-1,CASSRVDRGTEAFF
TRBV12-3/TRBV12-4,CASSFVGGYGYTF
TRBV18,CASSPSGRQNTEAFF
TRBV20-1,CSARGGGSNYGYTF
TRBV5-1,CASSHTPVTGELFF
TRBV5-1,CASSSTTMNTEAFF